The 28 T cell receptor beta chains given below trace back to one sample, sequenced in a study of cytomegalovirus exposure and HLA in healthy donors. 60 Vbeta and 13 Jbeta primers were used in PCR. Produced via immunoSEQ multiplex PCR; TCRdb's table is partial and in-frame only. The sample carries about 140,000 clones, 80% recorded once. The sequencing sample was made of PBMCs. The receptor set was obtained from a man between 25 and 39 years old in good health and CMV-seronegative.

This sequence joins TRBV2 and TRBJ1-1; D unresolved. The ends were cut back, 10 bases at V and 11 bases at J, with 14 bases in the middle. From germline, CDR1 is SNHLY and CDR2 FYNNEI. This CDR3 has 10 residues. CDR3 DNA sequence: TGTGCCACCGAACCGGGTAGGGCTTTCTTT. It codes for CATEPGRAFF. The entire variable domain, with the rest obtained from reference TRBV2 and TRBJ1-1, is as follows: EPEVTQTPSHQVTQMGQEVILRCVPISNHLYFYWYRQILGQKVEFLVSFYNNEISEKSEIFDDQFSVERPDGSNFTLKIRSTKLEDSAMYFCATEPGRAFFGQGTRLTVV.

CDR3 sequence: CASSLLPPQGSSTGELFF. In DNA, the CDR3 is TGTGCCAGCAGTTTATTGCCGCCCCAGGGATCATCAACCGGGGAGCTGTTTTTT. The chain combines TRBV27 with TRBJ2-2, with D perhaps TRBD1 (5 bases). V was clipped by 1 base and J by 5 bases, with 20 bases between them. CDR1 MNHEY and CDR2 SMNVEV come from the germline V gene (reference sequence). The CDR3 loop spans 18 amino acids.

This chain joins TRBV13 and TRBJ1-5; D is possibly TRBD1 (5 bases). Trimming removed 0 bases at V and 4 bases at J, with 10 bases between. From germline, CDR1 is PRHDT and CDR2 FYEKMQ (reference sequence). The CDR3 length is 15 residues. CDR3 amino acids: CASSLGAGTNQPQHF. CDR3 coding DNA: TGTGCCAGCAGCTTAGGGGCAGGGACTAATCAGCCCCAGCATTTT.

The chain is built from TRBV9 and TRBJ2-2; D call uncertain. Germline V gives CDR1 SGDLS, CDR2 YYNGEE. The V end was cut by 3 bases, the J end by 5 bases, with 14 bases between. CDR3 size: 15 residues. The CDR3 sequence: CASSERGSRTGELFF. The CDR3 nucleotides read TGTGCCAGCAGCGAGAGAGGCTCACGGACCGGGGAGCTGTTTTTT.

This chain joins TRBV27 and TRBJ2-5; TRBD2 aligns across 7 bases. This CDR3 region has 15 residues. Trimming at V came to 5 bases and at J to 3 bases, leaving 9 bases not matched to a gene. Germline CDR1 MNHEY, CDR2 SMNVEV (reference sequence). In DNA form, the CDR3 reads TGTGCCAGCAGTCCGACCTTTGGACTAGAAGAGACCCAGTACTTC. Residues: CASSPTFGLEETQYF.

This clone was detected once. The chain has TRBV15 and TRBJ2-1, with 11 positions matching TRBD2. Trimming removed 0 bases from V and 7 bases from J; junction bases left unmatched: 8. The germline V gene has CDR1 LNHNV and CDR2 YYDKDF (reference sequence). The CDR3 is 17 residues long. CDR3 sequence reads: CATSRDFASGRTNEQFF. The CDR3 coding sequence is TGTGCCACCAGCAGAGATTTTGCTAGCGGGAGGACGAATGAGCAGTTCTTC.

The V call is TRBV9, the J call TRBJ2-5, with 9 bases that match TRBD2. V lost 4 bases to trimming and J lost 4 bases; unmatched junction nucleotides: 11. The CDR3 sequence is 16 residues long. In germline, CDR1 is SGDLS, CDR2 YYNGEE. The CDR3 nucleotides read TGTGCCAGCAGCCCCCCTTTGGCGGGAGGGAGAGAGACCCAGTACTTC. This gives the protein CASSPPLAGGRETQYF.

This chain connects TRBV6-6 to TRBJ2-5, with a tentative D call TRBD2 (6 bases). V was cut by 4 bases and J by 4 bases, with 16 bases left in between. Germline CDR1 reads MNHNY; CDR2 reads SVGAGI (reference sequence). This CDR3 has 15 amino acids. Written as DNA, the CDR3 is TGTGCCAGCAGTTTTGGCAGGGACTTTGGAGAGACCCAGTACTTC. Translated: CASSFGRDFGETQYF.

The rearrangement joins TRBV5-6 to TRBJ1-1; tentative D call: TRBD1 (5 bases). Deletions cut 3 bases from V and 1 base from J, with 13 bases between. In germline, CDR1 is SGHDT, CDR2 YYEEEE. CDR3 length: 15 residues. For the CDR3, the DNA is TGTGCCAGCAGCTGGGGGGTCGTCGGGAACACTGAAGCTTTCTTT. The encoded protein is CASSWGVVGNTEAFF.

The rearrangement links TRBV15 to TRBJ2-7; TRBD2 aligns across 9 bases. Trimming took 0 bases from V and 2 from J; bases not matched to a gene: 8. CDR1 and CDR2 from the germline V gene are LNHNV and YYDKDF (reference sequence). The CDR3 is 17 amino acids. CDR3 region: CATSRDKEAGGTYEQYF. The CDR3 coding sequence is TGTGCCACCAGCAGAGATAAAGAAGCGGGAGGCACCTACGAGCAGTACTTC.

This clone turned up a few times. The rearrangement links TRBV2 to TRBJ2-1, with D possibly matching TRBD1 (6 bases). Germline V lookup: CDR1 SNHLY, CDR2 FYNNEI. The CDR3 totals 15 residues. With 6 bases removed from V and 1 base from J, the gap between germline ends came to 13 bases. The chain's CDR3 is CASRGWTASYNEQFF. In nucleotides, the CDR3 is TGTGCCAGCAGAGGTTGGACAGCATCCTACAATGAGCAGTTCTTC.

The CDR3 nucleotides are TGCAGCGCCATGACAGGGGACCATGAAGCTTTCTTT. It is translated as CSAMTGDHEAFF. This chain connects TRBV29-1 to TRBJ1-1; 8 nucleotides align to TRBD1. The germline V gene encodes CDR1 SQVTM and CDR2 ANQGSEA. The CDR3 is 12 residues long. V shed 7 bases and J 7 bases; nucleotides not matched to a gene: 8.

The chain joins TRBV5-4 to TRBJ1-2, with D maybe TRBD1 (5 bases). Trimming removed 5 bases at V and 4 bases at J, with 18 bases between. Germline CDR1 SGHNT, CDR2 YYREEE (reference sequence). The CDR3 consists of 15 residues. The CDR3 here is CASRESLTVSYGYTF. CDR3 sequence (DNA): TGTGCCAGCAGGGAATCCCTGACAGTAAGCTATGGCTACACCTTC.

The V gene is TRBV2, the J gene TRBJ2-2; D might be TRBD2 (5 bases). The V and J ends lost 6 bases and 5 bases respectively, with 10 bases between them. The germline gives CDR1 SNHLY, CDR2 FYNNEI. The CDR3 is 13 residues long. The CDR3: CASRSSGTGELFF. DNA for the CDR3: TGTGCCAGCAGATCCTCGGGGACCGGGGAGCTGTTTTTT.

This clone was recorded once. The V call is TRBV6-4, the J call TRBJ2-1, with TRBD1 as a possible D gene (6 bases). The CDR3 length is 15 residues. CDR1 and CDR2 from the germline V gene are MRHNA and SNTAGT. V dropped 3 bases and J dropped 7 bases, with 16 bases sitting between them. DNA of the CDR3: TGTGCCAGCAGTGATTTCAGTACAGGGAGAAATGAGCAGTTCTTC. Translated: CASSDFSTGRNEQFF.

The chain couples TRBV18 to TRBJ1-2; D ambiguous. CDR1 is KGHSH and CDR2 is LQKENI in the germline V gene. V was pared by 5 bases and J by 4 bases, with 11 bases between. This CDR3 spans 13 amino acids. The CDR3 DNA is TGTGCCAGCTCAGAGAGAGGGTTCTATGGCTACACCTTC. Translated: CASSERGFYGYTF.

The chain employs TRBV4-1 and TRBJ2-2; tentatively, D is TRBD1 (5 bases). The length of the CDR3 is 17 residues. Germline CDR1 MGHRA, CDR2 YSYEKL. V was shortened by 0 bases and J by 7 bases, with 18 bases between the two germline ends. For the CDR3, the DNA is TGCGCCAGCAGCCAAGATAGTCCGGCAGGGTGGGACGGGGAGCTGTTTTTT. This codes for CASSQDSPAGWDGELFF.

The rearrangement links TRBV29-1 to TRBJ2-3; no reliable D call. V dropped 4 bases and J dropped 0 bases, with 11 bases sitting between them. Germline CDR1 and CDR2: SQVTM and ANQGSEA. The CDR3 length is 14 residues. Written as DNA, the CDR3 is TGCAGCGTTGGACGGAGCTCTAGCACAGATACGCAGTATTTT. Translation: CSVGRSSSTDTQYF.

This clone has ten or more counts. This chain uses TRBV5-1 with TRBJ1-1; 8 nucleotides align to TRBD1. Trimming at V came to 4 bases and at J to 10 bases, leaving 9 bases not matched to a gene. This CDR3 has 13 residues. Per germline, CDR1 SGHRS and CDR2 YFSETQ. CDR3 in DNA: TGCGCCAGCAGCCAAGGACAGGGTGGAGTAGCTTTCTTT. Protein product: CASSQGQGGVAFF.

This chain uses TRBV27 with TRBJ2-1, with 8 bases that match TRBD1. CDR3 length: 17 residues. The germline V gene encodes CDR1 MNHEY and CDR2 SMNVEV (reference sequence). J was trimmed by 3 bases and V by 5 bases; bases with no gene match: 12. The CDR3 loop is CASSPARTGSGYNEQFF. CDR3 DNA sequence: TGTGCCAGCAGTCCAGCGCGGACAGGGTCGGGCTACAATGAGCAGTTCTTC.

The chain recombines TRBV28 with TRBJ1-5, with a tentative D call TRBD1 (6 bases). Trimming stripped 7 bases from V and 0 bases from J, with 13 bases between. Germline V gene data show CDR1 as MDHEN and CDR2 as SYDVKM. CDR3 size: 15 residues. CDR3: CASKQGFYSNQPQHF. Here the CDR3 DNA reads TGTGCCAGCAAACAGGGCTTTTATAGCAATCAGCCCCAGCATTTT.

The CDR3 here is CASSRLADLKGQFF. DNA for the CDR3: TGTGCCAGTAGTCGTCTAGCGGACCTAAAAGGGCAGTTCTTC. The chain recombines TRBV19 with TRBJ2-1, with 7 bases matching TRBD2. Germline trimming cut 5 bases from V and 12 bases from J; bases unmatched to any gene: 13. The CDR3 sequence is 14 residues long. In germline, CDR1 is LNHDA, CDR2 SQIVND (reference sequence).

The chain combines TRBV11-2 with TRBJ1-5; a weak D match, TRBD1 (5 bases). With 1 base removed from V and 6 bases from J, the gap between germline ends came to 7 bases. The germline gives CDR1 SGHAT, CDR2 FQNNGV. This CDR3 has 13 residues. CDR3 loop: CASSLGGGQPQHF. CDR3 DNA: TGTGCCAGCAGCTTAGGGGGGGGTCAGCCCCAGCATTTT.

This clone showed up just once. CDR3: CASGIQRGSTDTQYF. In nucleotides, the CDR3 is TGTGCTAGTGGTATTCAGCGGGGGAGCACAGATACGCAGTATTTT. This sequence joins TRBV12-5 and TRBJ2-3; TRBD2 matches at 8 bases. With V trimmed by 5 bases and J by 0 bases, 4 bases remained unmatched. The CDR3 extends over 15 amino acids. Germline lookup yields CDR1 LGHNT and CDR2 FRNRAP.

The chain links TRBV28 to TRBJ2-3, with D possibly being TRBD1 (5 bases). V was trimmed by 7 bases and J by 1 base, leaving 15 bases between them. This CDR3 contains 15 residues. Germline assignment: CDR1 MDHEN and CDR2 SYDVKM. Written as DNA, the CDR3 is TGTGCCAGCACCAGGGCAAGAGGAGGCACAGATACGCAGTATTTT. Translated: CASTRARGGTDTQYF.

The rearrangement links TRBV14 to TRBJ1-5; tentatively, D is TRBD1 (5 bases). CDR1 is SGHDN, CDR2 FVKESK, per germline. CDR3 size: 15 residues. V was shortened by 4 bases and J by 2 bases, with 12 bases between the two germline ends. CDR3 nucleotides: TGTGCCAGCAGCCTTGACGGGGGAGGCAATCAGCCCCAGCATTTT. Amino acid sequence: CASSLDGGGNQPQHF.

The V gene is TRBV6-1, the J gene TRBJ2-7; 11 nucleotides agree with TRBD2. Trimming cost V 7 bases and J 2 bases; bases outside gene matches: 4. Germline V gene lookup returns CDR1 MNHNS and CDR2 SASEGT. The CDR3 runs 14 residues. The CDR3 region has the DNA TGTGCCAGCATTCTAGCGGGGGGACCCTACGAGCAGTACTTC. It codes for CASILAGGPYEQYF.

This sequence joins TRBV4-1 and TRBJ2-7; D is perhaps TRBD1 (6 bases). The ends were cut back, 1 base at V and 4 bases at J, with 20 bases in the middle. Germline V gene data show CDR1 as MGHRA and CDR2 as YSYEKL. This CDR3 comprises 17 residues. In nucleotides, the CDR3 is TGCGCCAGCAGCCAAGGCCTCGGACAGAGCCACCGATACGAGCAGTACTTC. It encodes CASSQGLGQSHRYEQYF.